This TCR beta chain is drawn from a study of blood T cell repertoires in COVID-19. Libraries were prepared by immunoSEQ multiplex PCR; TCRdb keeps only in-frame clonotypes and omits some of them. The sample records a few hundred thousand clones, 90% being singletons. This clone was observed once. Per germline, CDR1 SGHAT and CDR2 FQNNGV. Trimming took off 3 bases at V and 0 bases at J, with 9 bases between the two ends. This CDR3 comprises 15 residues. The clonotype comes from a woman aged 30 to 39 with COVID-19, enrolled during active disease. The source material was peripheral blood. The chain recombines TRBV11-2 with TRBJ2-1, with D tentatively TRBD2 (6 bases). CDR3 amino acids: CASSFSGYSYNEQFF. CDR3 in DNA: TGTGCCAGCAGCTTTAGCGGATACTCCTACAATGAGCAGTTCTTC.